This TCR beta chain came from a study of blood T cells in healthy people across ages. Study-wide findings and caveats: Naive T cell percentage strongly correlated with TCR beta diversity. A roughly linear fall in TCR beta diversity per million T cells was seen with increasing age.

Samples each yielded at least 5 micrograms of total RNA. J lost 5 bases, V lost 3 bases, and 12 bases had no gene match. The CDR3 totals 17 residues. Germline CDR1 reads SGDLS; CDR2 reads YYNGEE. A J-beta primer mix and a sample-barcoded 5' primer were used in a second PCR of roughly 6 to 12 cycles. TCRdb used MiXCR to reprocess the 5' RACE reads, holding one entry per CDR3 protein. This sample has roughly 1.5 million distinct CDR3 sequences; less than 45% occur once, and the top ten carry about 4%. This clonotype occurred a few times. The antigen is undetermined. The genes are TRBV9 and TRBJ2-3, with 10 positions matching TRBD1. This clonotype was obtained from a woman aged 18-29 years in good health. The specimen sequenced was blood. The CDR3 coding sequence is TGTGCCAGCAGCGCGGAATTCGACAGGGGGCTTAGAGATACGCAGTATTTT. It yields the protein CASSAEFDRGLRDTQYF.